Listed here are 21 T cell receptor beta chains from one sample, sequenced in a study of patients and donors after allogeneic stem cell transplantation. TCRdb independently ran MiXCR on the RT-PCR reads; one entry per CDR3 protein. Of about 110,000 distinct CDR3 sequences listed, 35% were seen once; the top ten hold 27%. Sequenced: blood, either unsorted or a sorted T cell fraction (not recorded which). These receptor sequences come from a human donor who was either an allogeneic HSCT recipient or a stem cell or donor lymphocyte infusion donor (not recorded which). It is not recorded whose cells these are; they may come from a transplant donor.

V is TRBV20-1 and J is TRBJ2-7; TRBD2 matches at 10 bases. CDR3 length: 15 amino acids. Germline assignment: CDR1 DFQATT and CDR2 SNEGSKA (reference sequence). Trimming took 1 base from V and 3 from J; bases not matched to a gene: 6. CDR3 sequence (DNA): TGCAGTGCTAGAGCACTTCTAGCGGGAGACTACGAGCAGTACTTC. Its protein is CSARALLAGDYEQYF.

Here the CDR3 DNA reads TGTGCCAGCAGTTCCCCCATTAACCCCGGGGGCTACACCTTC. Encoded protein: CASSSPINPGGYTF. The rearrangement links TRBV12-3 or TRBV12-4 to TRBJ1-2, with unresolved D. Trimming took off 4 bases at V and 8 bases at J, with 17 bases between the two ends. The CDR3 is 14 residues long.

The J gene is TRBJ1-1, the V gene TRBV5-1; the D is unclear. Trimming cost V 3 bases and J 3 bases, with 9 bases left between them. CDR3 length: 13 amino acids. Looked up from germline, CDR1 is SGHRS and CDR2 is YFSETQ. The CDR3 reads CASSSRPYTEAFF. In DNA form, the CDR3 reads TGCGCCAGCAGCTCCCGCCCGTACACTGAAGCTTTCTTT. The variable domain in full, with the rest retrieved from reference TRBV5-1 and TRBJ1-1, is KAGVTQTPRYLIKTRGQQVTLSCSPISGHRSVSWYQQTPGQGLQFLFEYFSETQRNKGNFPGRFSGRQFSNSRSEMNVSTLELGDSALYLCASSSRPYTEAFFGQGTRLTVV.

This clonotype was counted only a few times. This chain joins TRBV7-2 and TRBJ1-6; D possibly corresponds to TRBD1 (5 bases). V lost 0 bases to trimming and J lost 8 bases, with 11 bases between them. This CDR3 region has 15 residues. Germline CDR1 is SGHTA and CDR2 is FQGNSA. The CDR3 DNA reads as TGTGCCAGCAGCTTAGCTAGCAGGGATCATTCACCCCTCCACTTT. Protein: CASSLASRDHSPLHF.

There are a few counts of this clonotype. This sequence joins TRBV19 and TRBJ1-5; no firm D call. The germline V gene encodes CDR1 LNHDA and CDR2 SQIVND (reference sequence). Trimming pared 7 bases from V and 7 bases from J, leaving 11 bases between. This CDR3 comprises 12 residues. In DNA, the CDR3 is TGTGCCAGTAAGGTGCCGAACCAGCCCCAGCATTTT. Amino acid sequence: CASKVPNQPQHF. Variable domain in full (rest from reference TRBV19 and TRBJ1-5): DGGITQSPKYLFRKEGQNVTLSCEQNLNHDAMYWYRQDPGQGLRLIYYSQIVNDFQKGDIAEGYSVSREKKESFPLTVTSAQKNPTAFYLCASKVPNQPQHFGDGTRLSIL.

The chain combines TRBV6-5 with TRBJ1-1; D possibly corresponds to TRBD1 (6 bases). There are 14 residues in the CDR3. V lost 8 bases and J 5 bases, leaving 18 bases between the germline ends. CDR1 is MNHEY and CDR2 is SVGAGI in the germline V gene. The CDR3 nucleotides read TGTGCCAGCCGTCTACAGGGAGTGGGTACTGAAGCTTTCTTT. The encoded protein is CASRLQGVGTEAFF.

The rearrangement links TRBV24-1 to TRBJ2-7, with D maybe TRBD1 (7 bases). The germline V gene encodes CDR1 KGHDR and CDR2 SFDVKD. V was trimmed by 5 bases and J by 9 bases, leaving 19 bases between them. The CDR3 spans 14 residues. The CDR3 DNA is TGTGCCACCAGTGCTCAGGGGGGCCGCTATGGGCAGTACTTC. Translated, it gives CATSAQGGRYGQYF.

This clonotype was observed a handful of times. DNA of the CDR3: TGTGCCAGCAGCTTACAGGGCAATTCACCCCTCCACTTT. Protein sequence: CASSLQGNSPLHF. This chain joins TRBV7-2 and TRBJ1-6; D possibly corresponds to TRBD1 (5 bases). Trimming cost V 2 bases and J 7 bases, with 6 bases left between them. The CDR3 spans 13 residues. From germline, CDR1 is SGHTA and CDR2 FQGNSA. Combining the CDR3 with reference TRBV7-2 and TRBJ1-6 gives the whole variable domain GAGVSQSPSNKVTEKGKDVELRCDPISGHTALYWYRQSLGQGLEFLIYFQGNSAPDKSGLPSDRFSAERTGGSVSTLTIQRTQQEDSAVYLCASSLQGNSPLHFGNGTRLTVT.

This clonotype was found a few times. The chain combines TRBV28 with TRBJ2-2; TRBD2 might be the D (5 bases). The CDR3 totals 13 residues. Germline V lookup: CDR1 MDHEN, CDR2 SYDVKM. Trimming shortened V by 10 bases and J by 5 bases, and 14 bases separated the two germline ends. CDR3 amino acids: CATRTAGTGELFF. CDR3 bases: TGTGCCACAAGGACTGCCGGGACCGGGGAGCTGTTTTTT.

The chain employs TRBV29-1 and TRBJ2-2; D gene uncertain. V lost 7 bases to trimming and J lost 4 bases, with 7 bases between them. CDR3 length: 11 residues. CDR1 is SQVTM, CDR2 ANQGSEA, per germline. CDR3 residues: CSARGTGELFF. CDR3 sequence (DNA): TGCAGCGCACGCGGCACCGGGGAGCTGTTTTTT.

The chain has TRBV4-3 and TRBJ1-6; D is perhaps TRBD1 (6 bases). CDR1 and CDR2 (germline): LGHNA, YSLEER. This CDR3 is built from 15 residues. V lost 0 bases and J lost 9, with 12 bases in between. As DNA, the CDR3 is TGCGCCAGCAGCCAAGAAGGGGGACACCCTTCACCCCTCCACTTT. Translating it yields CASSQEGGHPSPLHF.

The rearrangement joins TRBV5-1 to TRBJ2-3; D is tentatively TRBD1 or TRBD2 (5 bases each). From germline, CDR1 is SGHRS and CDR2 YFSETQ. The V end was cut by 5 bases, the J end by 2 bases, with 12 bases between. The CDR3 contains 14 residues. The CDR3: CASRPGRSTDTQYF. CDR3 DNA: TGCGCCAGCAGACCGGGACGGTCCACAGATACGCAGTATTTT.

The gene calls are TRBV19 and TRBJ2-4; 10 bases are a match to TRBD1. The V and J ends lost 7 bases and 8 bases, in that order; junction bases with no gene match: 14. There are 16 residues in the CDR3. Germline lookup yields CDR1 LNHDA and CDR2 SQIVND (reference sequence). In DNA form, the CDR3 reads TGTGCCAGTACCCTGAAAGGGACAGGGGTTGGCGACATTCAGTACTTC. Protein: CASTLKGTGVGDIQYF.

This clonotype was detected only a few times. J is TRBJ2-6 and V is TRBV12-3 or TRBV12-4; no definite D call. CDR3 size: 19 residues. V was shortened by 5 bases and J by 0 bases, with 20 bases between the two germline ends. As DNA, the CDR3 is TGTGCCAGCAGTACGCCTCGGATCGCTATTTTCTCTGGGGCCAACGTCCTGACTTTC. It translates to CASSTPRIAIFSGANVLTF.

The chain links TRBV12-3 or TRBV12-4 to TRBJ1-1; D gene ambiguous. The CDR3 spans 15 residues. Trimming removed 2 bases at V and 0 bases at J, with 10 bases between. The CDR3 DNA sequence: TGTGCCAGCAGTTTATTTGGCGGCATGAACACTGAAGCTTTCTTT. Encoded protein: CASSLFGGMNTEAFF.

This chain's CDR3 is CASSHRGGNYGYTF. The DNA for the CDR3 is TGTGCCAGCAGCCATAGAGGGGGAAACTATGGCTACACCTTC. The rearrangement joins TRBV3-2 to TRBJ1-2; the table assigns TRBD1, which was not confirmed against the DNA. TRBV3-2 is designated a pseudogene. This CDR3 spans 14 amino acids.

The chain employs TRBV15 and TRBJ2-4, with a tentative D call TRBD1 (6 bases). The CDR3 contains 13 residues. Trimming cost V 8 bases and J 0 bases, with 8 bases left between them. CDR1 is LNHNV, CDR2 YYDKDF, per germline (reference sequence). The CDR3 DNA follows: TGTGCCACCGGGACATTAGCCAAAAACATTCAGTACTTC. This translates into CATGTLAKNIQYF. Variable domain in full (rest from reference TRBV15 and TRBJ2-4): DAMVIQNPRYQVTQFGKPVTLSCSQTLNHNVMYWYQQKSSQAPKLLFHYYDKDFNNEADTPDNFQSRRPNTSFCFLDIRSPGLGDTAMYLCATGTLAKNIQYFGAGTRLSVL.

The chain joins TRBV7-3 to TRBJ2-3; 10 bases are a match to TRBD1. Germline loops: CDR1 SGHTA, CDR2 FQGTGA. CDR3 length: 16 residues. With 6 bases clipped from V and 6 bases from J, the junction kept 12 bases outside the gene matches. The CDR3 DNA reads TGTGCCAGCAGTCTAATGGGGACAGGGGTTGGGGATACGCAGTATTTT. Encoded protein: CASSLMGTGVGDTQYF.

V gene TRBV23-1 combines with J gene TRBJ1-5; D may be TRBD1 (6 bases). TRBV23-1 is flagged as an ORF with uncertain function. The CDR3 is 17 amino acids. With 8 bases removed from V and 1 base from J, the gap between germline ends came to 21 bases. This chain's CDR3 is CASALLPGAPSNQPQHF. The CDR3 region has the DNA TGCGCCAGCGCACTTCTTCCGGGGGCCCCGAGCAATCAGCCCCAGCATTTT.

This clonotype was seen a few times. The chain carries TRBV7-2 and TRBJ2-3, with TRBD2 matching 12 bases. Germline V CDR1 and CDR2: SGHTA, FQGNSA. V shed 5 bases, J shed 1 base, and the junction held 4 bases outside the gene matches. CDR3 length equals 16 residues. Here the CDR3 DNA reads TGTGCCAGCAGCGCCAGACTAGCGGGAGGCACAGATACGCAGTATTTT. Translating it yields CASSARLAGGTDTQYF.

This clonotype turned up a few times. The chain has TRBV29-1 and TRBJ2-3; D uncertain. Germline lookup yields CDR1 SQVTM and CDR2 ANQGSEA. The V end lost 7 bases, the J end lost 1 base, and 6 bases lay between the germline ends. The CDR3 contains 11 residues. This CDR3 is CSASRTDTQYF. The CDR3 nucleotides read TGCAGCGCGTCCCGCACAGATACGCAGTATTTT.